These 22 T cell receptor beta chains were sequenced from one sample in a study of cytomegalovirus exposure and HLA in healthy donors. Researchers ran the PCR with 60 Vbeta and 13 Jbeta primers. Profiling relied on immunoSEQ multiplex PCR, and the TCRdb table lists in-frame clones only, not all of them. The sample contains under 100,000 clones, approximately 65% of which appear only once. Source material: PBMCs. These receptors came from a woman in her 30s in good health and CMV-seropositive.

The chain has TRBV18 and TRBJ2-2; possibly TRBD1 for D (6 bases). Germline V gene sequence: CDR1 KGHSH, CDR2 LQKENI. The V end was cut by 3 bases, the J end by 1 base, with 12 bases between. There are 16 residues in the CDR3. CDR3: CASSPGRGRNTGELFF. CDR3 nucleotides: TGTGCCAGCTCACCCGGCAGGGGACGGAACACCGGGGAGCTGTTTTTT.

The chain is built from TRBV7-2 and TRBJ1-1, with D possibly being TRBD1 (5 bases). This CDR3 is built from 14 residues. Looked up from germline, CDR1 is SGHTA and CDR2 is FQGNSA. Deletions cut 3 bases from V and 7 bases from J, with 15 bases between. The CDR3 DNA reads as TGTACCAGCAGCTTGGGGGGGAGTAAGAATGAAGCTTTCTTT. This codes for CTSSLGGSKNEAFF.

The chain carries TRBV9 and TRBJ2-1; 10 nucleotides align to TRBD2. J gave up 0 bases and V 4 bases, and 7 bases lay outside the gene matches. The CDR3 is 17 residues long. Per the germline V gene, CDR1 is SGDLS and CDR2 is YYNGEE. The chain's CDR3 is CASSSLAGGSSYNEQFF. The CDR3 nucleotides are TGTGCCAGCAGCAGCTTAGCGGGGGGAAGCTCCTACAATGAGCAGTTCTTC. Complete variable domain (other parts from reference TRBV9 and TRBJ2-1): DSGVTQTPKHLITATGQRVTLRCSPRSGDLSVYWYQQSLDQGLQFLIQYYNGEERAKGNILERFSAQQFPDLHSELNLSSLELGDSALYFCASSSLAGGSSYNEQFFGPGTRLTVL.

This chain joins TRBV7-2 and TRBJ1-2; the D gene is possibly TRBD1 (5 bases). This CDR3 has 13 amino acids. V gave up 3 bases and J gave up 6 bases, with 11 bases separating them. Germline V CDR1 and CDR2: SGHTA, FQGNSA. This CDR3 is CASSFKEGNGYTF. The DNA for the CDR3 is TGTGCCAGCAGCTTTAAGGAGGGGAATGGCTACACCTTC.

The chain joins TRBV6-1 to TRBJ1-2; D might be TRBD1 (5 bases). Germline CDR1 and CDR2: MNHNS and SASEGT. Trimming stripped 0 bases from V and 3 bases from J, with 14 bases between. The CDR3 extends over 16 amino acids. CDR3 in amino acids: CASSEAHDRDYYGYTF. The CDR3 coding sequence is TGTGCCAGCAGTGAAGCCCACGACCGGGACTACTATGGCTACACCTTC.

The chain is built from TRBV2 and TRBJ2-6, with 8 bases aligning to TRBD1. Germline CDR1 is SNHLY and CDR2 is FYNNEI. The length of the CDR3 is 18 residues. V shed 2 bases and J 1 base; nucleotides not matched to a gene: 7. The CDR3 spells CASSESGGLTSGANVLTF. The CDR3 DNA is TGTGCCAGCAGTGAATCAGGGGGCCTTACTTCTGGGGCCAACGTCCTGACTTTC. Combining the CDR3 with reference TRBV2 and TRBJ2-6 gives the whole variable domain EPEVTQTPSHQVTQMGQEVILRCVPISNHLYFYWYRQILGQKVEFLVSFYNNEISEKSEIFDDQFSVERPDGSNFTLKIRSTKLEDSAMYFCASSESGGLTSGANVLTFGAGSRLTVL.

The V and J genes are TRBV4-1 and TRBJ1-6; D is perhaps TRBD1 (5 bases). Trimming shortened V by 0 bases and J by 2 bases, and 11 bases separated the two germline ends. The CDR3 extends over 17 amino acids. CDR1 and CDR2 (germline): MGHRA, YSYEKL. The CDR3 bases are TGCGCCAGCAGCCAAGAAGTGGGGGGTACCTATAATTCACCCCTCCACTTT. Translating gives CASSQEVGGTYNSPLHF.

This rearrangement joins TRBV6-4 to TRBJ2-1; 10 nucleotides agree with TRBD1. The V gene's germline CDR1 is MRHNA and CDR2 SNTAGT. V was clipped by 6 bases and J by 9 bases; unmatched bases: 5. The CDR3 covers 13 residues. The CDR3: CASSRDRGFEQFF. DNA for the CDR3: TGTGCCAGCAGCCGGGACAGGGGATTTGAGCAGTTCTTC.

This chain links TRBV7-2 with TRBJ2-5; 12 nucleotides align to TRBD2. The DNA matches TRBJ2-7 better at its end, which makes the J call doubtful. CDR3 size: 16 residues. From germline, CDR1 is SGHTA and CDR2 FQGNSA. CDR3 coding DNA: TGTGCCAGCAGCACCGGACTAGCGGGGACAACCTACGAGCAGTACTTC. Its protein is CASSTGLAGTTYEQYF.

The chain is built from TRBV29-1 and TRBJ1-2; D is ambiguous. This CDR3 has 11 amino acids. The germline V gene has CDR1 SQVTM and CDR2 ANQGSEA. V was cut by 3 bases and J by 4 bases, with 6 bases left in between. As DNA, the CDR3 is TGCAGCGTTGACAGTATCTATGGCTACACCTTC. Its translation is CSVDSIYGYTF.

In the case of this clone: Additional DNA sequences in this sample encode the identical CDR3. This chain connects TRBV19 to TRBJ1-2; TRBD1 might be the D (5 bases). Germline CDR1 is LNHDA and CDR2 is SQIVND (reference sequence). The CDR3 loop spans 12 amino acids. The V end lost 6 bases, the J end lost 2 bases, and 7 bases lay between the germline ends. The CDR3 nucleotides read TGTGCCAGTAGGCAGGGCAACTATGGCTACACCTTC. This sequence encodes CASRQGNYGYTF. Looking up the rest from reference TRBV19 and TRBJ1-2 gives the full variable domain: DGGITQSPKYLFRKEGQNVTLSCEQNLNHDAMYWYRQDPGQGLRLIYYSQIVNDFQKGDIAEGYSVSREKKESFPLTVTSAQKNPTAFYLCASRQGNYGYTFGSGTRLTVV.

The chain recombines TRBV7-2 with TRBJ2-3; D remains ambiguous. The CDR3 is 13 residues long. With 5 bases removed from V and 4 bases from J, the gap between germline ends came to 10 bases. Per germline, CDR1 SGHTA and CDR2 FQGNSA. CDR3: CASSPRRADTQYF. CDR3 coding DNA: TGTGCCAGCAGCCCACGCCGGGCAGATACGCAGTATTTT.

This chain links TRBV18 with TRBJ2-7; 16 positions match TRBD2. This CDR3 is built from 16 residues. The V gene's germline CDR1 is KGHSH and CDR2 LQKENI. The V segment lost 3 bases and the J segment 5 bases; nucleotides outside the gene matches: 4. This CDR3 reads CASSPPGLAGGNEQYF. Here the CDR3 DNA reads TGTGCCAGCTCACCCCCGGGACTAGCGGGGGGGAACGAGCAGTACTTC.

The rearrangement uses TRBV19 and TRBJ2-2; D possibly corresponds to TRBD1 (5 bases). V was cut by 7 bases and J by 3 bases, with 18 bases left in between. The CDR3 extends over 16 amino acids. Looked up from germline, CDR1 is LNHDA and CDR2 is SQIVND (reference sequence). This chain's CDR3 is CASTDSVKLYTGELFF. CDR3 DNA: TGTGCCAGTACTGACAGCGTTAAGCTTTACACCGGGGAGCTGTTTTTT.

The gene calls are TRBV29-1 and TRBJ1-4, with D maybe TRBD1 (5 bases). The CDR3 consists of 11 residues. CDR1 is SQVTM, CDR2 ANQGSEA, per germline. V shed 7 bases and J shed 2 bases, with 5 bases lying between them. This CDR3 reads CSGQTNEKLFF. CDR3 nucleotides: TGCAGCGGACAGACTAATGAAAAACTGTTTTTT.

The chain combines TRBV15 with TRBJ1-1; D not resolved. Per the germline V gene, CDR1 is LNHNV and CDR2 is YYDKDF (reference sequence). V lost 0 bases and J 7 bases, leaving 15 bases between the germline ends. This CDR3 has 15 amino acids. The CDR3 is CATSRDTGQANEAFF. CDR3 coding DNA: TGTGCCACCAGCAGAGATACCGGCCAGGCGAATGAAGCTTTCTTT.

The gene calls are TRBV19 and TRBJ1-6, with a weak D call TRBD1 (5 bases). CDR3 size: 14 residues. Trimming cost V 6 bases and J 9 bases, with 15 bases left between them. Germline CDR1 and CDR2: LNHDA and SQIVND (reference sequence). The CDR3 spells CASSLWGLGSPLHF. CDR3 nucleotides: TGTGCCAGTAGCCTCTGGGGCTTAGGTTCACCCCTCCACTTT.

The chain carries TRBV6-5 and TRBJ2-7; tentative D call: TRBD1 (5 bases). CDR1 is MNHEY, CDR2 SVGAGI, per germline. The CDR3 contains 13 residues. V was shortened by 0 bases and J by 4 bases, with 7 bases between the two germline ends. CDR3 bases: TGTGCCAGCAGTTACTCGCAGGGTTACGAGCAGTACTTC. Amino acids: CASSYSQGYEQYF.

This clone has only a few counts. This sequence joins TRBV6-4 and TRBJ2-6; the D gene is possibly TRBD1 (6 bases). V was clipped by 4 bases and J by 0 bases, with 10 bases between them. The CDR3 loop spans 16 amino acids. Germline lookup yields CDR1 MRHNA and CDR2 SNTAGT. CDR3: CASSAGTISGANVLTF. CDR3 in DNA: TGTGCCAGCAGTGCCGGGACAATCTCTGGGGCCAACGTCCTGACTTTC.

The rearrangement links TRBV10-1 to TRBJ1-1; D is undetermined. Trimming shortened V by 6 bases and J by 4 bases, and 12 bases separated the two germline ends. The CDR3 is 13 residues long. Germline-derived CDR1 and CDR2 are WNHNN and SYGVQD (reference sequence). The chain's CDR3 is CASSDTVGTEAFF. CDR3 coding DNA: TGCGCCAGCAGCGACACAGTAGGCACTGAAGCTTTCTTT.

This rearrangement joins TRBV27 to TRBJ2-2; 8 bases match TRBD1. V shed 8 bases, J shed 7 bases, and the junction held 9 bases outside the gene matches. The V gene's germline CDR1 is MNHEY and CDR2 SMNVEV (reference sequence). The CDR3 is 14 residues long. The CDR3 bases are TGTGCCAGCGGGCAGGACAGGGTGGACGGGGAGCTGTTTTTT. Its translation is CASGQDRVDGELFF.

The table lists this clone with a count of one. CDR3 residues: CASSYSKTSGGYEQYF. CDR3 coding DNA: TGTGCCAGCAGTTACTCGAAAACTAGCGGGGGCTACGAGCAGTACTTC. V and J are TRBV6-5 and TRBJ2-7; TRBD2 matches at 11 bases. The ends lost 0 bases at V and 3 bases at J; junction bases unmatched: 4. The CDR3 covers 16 residues. From germline, CDR1 is MNHEY and CDR2 SVGAGI.